This T cell receptor beta chain came from a study of blood T cell repertoires in COVID-19. Study summary: The cDNA or gDNA used as material had been derived from T cells, B-cell-depleted T cells, or PBMCs.

Original processing notes: Amplified reference gene primers provided the basis for estimating nucleated cell counts. Here immunoSEQ multiplex PCR was the method, and the copy in TCRdb shows in-frame clones only, minus some. Clonal size and the V and J genes are those of that table, whereas D and trimming came from the DNA. This sample yields 63,000 or so clones, of which 81% are seen a single time; around 9.2% belongs to the top ten. The sequence was collected from a human donor in a cohort sampled during active COVID-19. The sample was peripheral blood.

The CDR3 DNA follows: TGTGCCAGCAGTTCGGGGGGATTTACTACCTACGAGCAGTACTTC. Its protein product is CASSSGGFTTYEQYF. This chain uses TRBV28 with TRBJ2-7; TRBD2 matches 7 bases. V was clipped by 4 bases and J by 2 bases; unmatched bases: 8. Germline CDR1 reads MDHEN; CDR2 reads SYDVKM. The CDR3 consists of 15 residues.